The text below deals with one T cell receptor (beta chain). The antigen it recognizes is unknown. Base-call qualities are not available, and no considerably larger clone is one nucleotide away. The trial excluded patients who had a history of autoimmune disease or were on systemic immunosuppression. Peripheral blood for TCR sequencing was collected from all dose cohorts at baseline, on cycle 4 day 1, and on cycle 7 day 1. Samples were obtained from an open-label, multicenter, first-in-human phase I dose-escalation trial of ivuxolimab. Adults with locally advanced or metastatic melanoma, renal cell, hepatocellular, or head and neck squamous cell carcinoma were enrolled in the trial. Before TCR sequencing, CD4+ T cells and CD8+ T cells were sorted from peripheral blood as separate populations. These data come from a study of OX40 agonist ivuxolimab in advanced cancers. Notes on the research overall: Ivuxolimab was an agonistic, fully human IgG2 monoclonal antibody directed against OX40 (CD134), a costimulatory receptor. Intravenous ivuxolimab was administered to patients every 2 weeks at six dose levels: 0.01, 0.1, 0.3, 1.5, 3 and 10 mg/kg. Of the 50 to 55 dose-escalation patients, hepatocellular carcinoma was present in approximately 20, melanoma in approximately 15, renal cell carcinoma in 9 and head and neck cancer in 9. In the dose-escalation cohort, 82.7% of patients were male, and the mean age was about 55 years, with a range of 23 to 79. Prior anti-PD-1, anti-PD-L1 or anti-CTLA-4 therapy was permitted, and checkpoint inhibitors had been received by about 44% of dose-escalation patients. Partial responses occurred in three dose-escalation patients, of whom one had hepatocellular carcinoma and two had cutaneous melanoma. Peripheral TCRbeta sequencing aimed to test whether ivuxolimab altered TCR sequence diversity and caused clonal T-cell expansion. The paper covers the monotherapy dose-escalation part of the phase I ivuxolimab trial, which included N of about 51 patients.

CDR1 SNHLY and CDR2 FYNNEI were looked up in the germline V gene. The CDR3, cysteine through phenylalanine, is 15 amino acids long. The entry retains the CDR3 DNA only, 45 bases that are in frame from base 1. At the junction V is shortened by 6 bases and J by 3 bases; bases outside the gene matches: 11. The paper's findings and limits, for the study overall: At doses of 0.1 to 3.0 mg/kg, clonal expansion of both CD4+ and CD8+ blood T cells was observed from baseline to week 6. After ivuxolimab, more expanded clones were found on average in CD8+ T cells than in CD4+ T cells. Antigen specificity was not determined for the clonally expanded peripheral T cells. Low levels of normalized T-cell clonal expansion were also seen in some patients who did not respond. Partial responders in the 0.1-3.0 mg/kg groups had among the lowest normalized peripheral clonal expansion, especially among CD8+ T cells.

For sequencing of the TCRbeta CDR3 region, genomic DNA was extracted from the sorted cells. TCRbeta CDR3 regions were sequenced using the immunoSEQ Assay. Entries here come from immuneACCESS through TCRdb and include only in-frame sequences with V and J called. Some clones fail to appear in such tables; in the studies checked, an unresolved V gene covers under half of the shortfall, and the cause of the remainder is unknown. The sample table shows about 77,000 clones, and approximately 89% are seen once. Clones ranked in the top ten supply around 2.5% of the sample. The sequence derives from an adult with an advanced solid tumor such as melanoma, head and neck, liver or kidney cancer. The chain employs TRBV2 and TRBJ2-7, and 7 junctional nucleotides match TRBD1. This material consisted of CD4+ or CD8+ T cells sorted from blood, taken in a trial of the OX40 agonist ivuxolimab. The CDR3 is CASRRPGTVNYEQYF. In nucleotide form, the sequence is TGTGCCAGCAGGCGCCCCGGGACAGTGAACTACGAGCAGTACTTC.